The next 27 T cell receptor beta chains were all read from a single sample in a study of ipilimumab plus nivolumab after autologous stem cell transplantation. TCRdb's table, derived via immunoSEQ multiplex PCR, lists solely in-frame clones and lacks some. The sample includes roughly 23,000 clones, 70% to 80% of them seen just once. This material consisted of PBMCs, taken in a trial of ipilimumab plus nivolumab as post-transplant consolidation. The receptors come from a male donor with diffuse large B-cell lymphoma.

The chain combines TRBV19 with TRBJ1-1; D is unresolved. Trimming pared 8 bases from V and 1 base from J, leaving 14 bases between. Germline CDR1 LNHDA, CDR2 SQIVND (reference sequence). This CDR3 region has 14 residues. This CDR3 is CASSLGPQNTEAFF. The DNA for the CDR3 is TGTGCCAGTTCTTTAGGACCCCAGAACACTGAAGCTTTCTTT.

Points on this clone: At one end, the junction sequence differs from germline, possibly due to a read error. The V gene is TRBV7-7, the J gene TRBJ2-5; D may correspond to TRBD1 or TRBD2 (5 bases each). CDR1 and CDR2 (germline): SSHAT, FNYEAQ (reference sequence). The CDR3 contains 14 residues. The CDR3: CASSPGTEQETQYF. For the CDR3, the DNA is TGTGCTAGCAGCCCTGGGACCGAGCAAGAGACCCAGTACTTC. The whole variable domain, remainder taken from reference TRBV7-7 and TRBJ2-5, is GAGVSQSPRYKVTKRGQDVTLRCDPISSHATLYWYQQALGQGPEFLTYFNYEAQPDKSGLPSDRFSAERPEGSISTLTIQRTEQRDSAMYRCASSPGTEQETQYFGPGTRLLVL.

The gene calls are TRBV27 and TRBJ1-5; no clear D. The CDR3 contains 13 residues. Per germline, CDR1 MNHEY and CDR2 SMNVEV (reference sequence). V was cut by 2 bases and J by 2 bases, with 4 bases left in between. As DNA, the CDR3 is TGTGCCAGCAGTTTAAATGGCAATCAGCCCCAGCATTTT. Translation gives CASSLNGNQPQHF.

The J gene is TRBJ1-1, the V gene TRBV5-1; no clear D. Germline CDR1 and CDR2: SGHRS and YFSETQ. Trimming stripped 0 bases from V and 8 bases from J, with 8 bases between. The CDR3 has 12 amino acids. This chain's CDR3 is CASSLDGSEAFF. The CDR3 region has the DNA TGCGCCAGCAGCTTGGACGGGTCCGAAGCTTTCTTT. Full variable domain (missing parts from reference TRBV5-1 and TRBJ1-1): KAGVTQTPRYLIKTRGQQVTLSCSPISGHRSVSWYQQTPGQGLQFLFEYFSETQRNKGNFPGRFSGRQFSNSRSEMNVSTLELGDSALYLCASSLDGSEAFFGQGTRLTVV.

This clone appeared once. The chain couples TRBV5-1 to TRBJ2-5; TRBD2 matches 9 bases. V lost 4 bases, J lost 3 bases, and 7 bases stayed unmatched. CDR1 is SGHRS and CDR2 is YFSETQ in the germline V gene. The CDR3 loop spans 15 amino acids. The CDR3 spells CASSRGASGKETQYF. Written as DNA, the CDR3 is TGCGCCAGCAGCCGAGGGGCTAGCGGGAAAGAGACCCAGTACTTC.

V gene TRBV6-1 combines with J gene TRBJ2-6, with TRBD1 matching over 7 bases. Germline V lookup: CDR1 MNHNS, CDR2 SASEGT. This CDR3 spans 15 amino acids. The V and J ends lost 2 bases and 2 bases, in that order; junction bases with no gene match: 0. The CDR3 DNA is TGTGCCAGCAGTGAACAGGGGGCTGGGGCCAACGTCCTGACTTTC. As protein: CASSEQGAGANVLTF.

This rearrangement joins TRBV19 to TRBJ2-1, with D uncertain. With 10 bases removed from V and 10 bases from J, the gap between germline ends came to 17 bases. The CDR3 is made up of 12 amino acids. Germline V gene lookup returns CDR1 LNHDA and CDR2 SQIVND (reference sequence). In DNA, the CDR3 is TGTGCCACCGAGACTGCCCGGCAGGAGCAGTTCTTC. Protein: CATETARQEQFF.

V is TRBV11-2 and J is TRBJ2-7; a possible D gene is TRBD2 (5 bases). This CDR3 has 15 residues. V was trimmed by 4 bases and J by 0 bases, leaving 13 bases between them. Germline V lookup: CDR1 SGHAT, CDR2 FQNNGV. CDR3 coding DNA: TGTGCCAGCAGCTCCGGACTCGGATACTCCTACGAGCAGTACTTC. Residues: CASSSGLGYSYEQYF.

This sequence joins TRBV27 and TRBJ2-7; 7 bases line up with TRBD1. Looked up from germline, CDR1 is MNHEY and CDR2 is SMNVEV (reference sequence). The CDR3 sequence is 14 residues long. Unmatched junction bases numbered 9, after V lost 8 bases and J lost 2 bases. The CDR3 bases are TGTGCCAGCTCTATCACCCAGGGGGCCTACGAGCAGTACTTC. It codes for CASSITQGAYEQYF.

This chain connects TRBV5-1 to TRBJ1-1; D is unclear. Deletions cut 4 bases from V and 1 base from J, with 8 bases between. The CDR3 sequence is 13 residues long. The germline gives CDR1 SGHRS, CDR2 YFSETQ. CDR3 protein: CASSLDQNTEAFF. For the CDR3, the DNA is TGCGCCAGCAGCCTGGACCAGAACACTGAAGCTTTCTTT.

The chain recombines TRBV6-5 with TRBJ2-7; tentatively, D is TRBD1 or TRBD2 (5 bases each). Germline CDR1 is MNHEY and CDR2 is SVGAGI. This CDR3 has 14 amino acids. Trimming cost V 2 bases and J 6 bases, with 14 bases left between them. The CDR3: CASSYDGTLREQYF. CDR3 in DNA: TGTGCCAGCAGTTACGACGGGACCCTCCGCGAGCAGTACTTC.

This clone showed up just once. V usage is TRBV4-1 and J usage is TRBJ1-4; the D is unclear. CDR1 MGHRA and CDR2 YSYEKL come from the germline V gene. Trimming took off 3 bases at V and 5 bases at J, with 16 bases between the two ends. This CDR3 region has 16 residues. CDR3 sequence: CASSQELGRNNEKLFF. In DNA, the CDR3 is TGCGCCAGCAGCCAGGAGCTAGGACGGAACAATGAAAAACTGTTTTTT.

This clone is judged medium-sized. The CDR3 reads CASDGNEQFF. In DNA form, the CDR3 reads TGTGCCAGCGATGGGAATGAGCAGTTCTTC. The chain is built from TRBV2 and TRBJ2-1; D gene unclear. Germline CDR1 is SNHLY and CDR2 is FYNNEI. V was cut by 8 bases and J by 7 bases, with 6 bases left in between. CDR3 length: 10 amino acids.

The chain combines TRBV27 with TRBJ2-3; TRBD2 aligns across 11 bases. This CDR3 is built from 16 residues. Trimming took 7 bases from V and 1 from J; bases not matched to a gene: 7. Germline CDR1 is MNHEY and CDR2 is SMNVEV (reference sequence). The CDR3 reads CASTPLAGGGTDTQYF. The CDR3 DNA reads TGTGCCAGCACGCCTCTAGCGGGAGGAGGCACAGATACGCAGTATTTT.

This clone occurred many times. The same CDR3 also results from other DNA sequences found in this sample. The V and J genes are TRBV19 and TRBJ1-5; 7 bases agree with TRBD1. In germline, CDR1 is LNHDA, CDR2 SQIVND (reference sequence). V was clipped by 5 bases and J by 5 bases; unmatched bases: 3. CDR3 length equals 13 residues. The CDR3 DNA reads as TGTGCCAGTAGTGAGACAGGGTATCAGCCCCAGCATTTT. It specifies CASSETGYQPQHF. Filled out from reference TRBV19 and TRBJ1-5, the complete variable domain reads DGGITQSPKYLFRKEGQNVTLSCEQNLNHDAMYWYRQDPGQGLRLIYYSQIVNDFQKGDIAEGYSVSREKKESFPLTVTSAQKNPTAFYLCASSETGYQPQHFGDGTRLSIL.

The chain couples TRBV9 to TRBJ1-2; D is ambiguous. There are 13 residues in the CDR3. The V end was cut by 0 bases, the J end by 2 bases, with 5 bases between. Germline V CDR1 and CDR2: SGDLS, YYNGEE. CDR3 nucleotide sequence: TGTGCCAGCAGCGTAGGCAGGAACTATGGCTACACCTTC. It codes for CASSVGRNYGYTF.

The chain links TRBV5-1 to TRBJ2-7; possible D gene TRBD2, 5 bases. The CDR3 has 13 amino acids. CDR1 and CDR2 (germline): SGHRS, YFSETQ. Trimming shortened V by 0 bases and J by 5 bases, and 9 bases separated the two germline ends. The CDR3 region is CASSLGGSDEQYF. As DNA, the CDR3 is TGCGCCAGCAGCTTGGGAGGGAGCGACGAGCAGTACTTC. Full variable domain (missing parts from reference TRBV5-1 and TRBJ2-7): KAGVTQTPRYLIKTRGQQVTLSCSPISGHRSVSWYQQTPGQGLQFLFEYFSETQRNKGNFPGRFSGRQFSNSRSEMNVSTLELGDSALYLCASSLGGSDEQYFGPGTRLTVT.

This clone was seen repeatedly, ten times or more. V gene TRBV4-2 combines with J gene TRBJ1-2; 7 nucleotides align to TRBD1. This CDR3 comprises 17 residues. V shed 4 bases, J shed 3 bases, and the junction held 14 bases outside the gene matches. CDR1 and CDR2 from the germline V gene are LGHNA and YNFKEQ. The CDR3 DNA reads as TGTGCCAGCAGCCCATTAACCGGGGGAGGGGGCGACTATGGCTACACCTTC. It translates to CASSPLTGGGGDYGYTF.

V is TRBV5-1 and J is TRBJ2-3; 7 bases agree with TRBD2. V was clipped by 4 bases and J by 6 bases; unmatched bases: 14. Looked up from germline, CDR1 is SGHRS and CDR2 is YFSETQ. The CDR3 covers 16 residues. For the CDR3, the DNA is TGCGCCAGCAGCCCCTCAGCGGGGAGCCATCGGGATACGCAGTATTTT. Translating it yields CASSPSAGSHRDTQYF.

The chain recombines TRBV19 with TRBJ1-1; the D is unclear. Trimming took off 2 bases at V and 2 bases at J, with 3 bases between the two ends. Germline V CDR1 and CDR2: LNHDA, SQIVND (reference sequence). The CDR3 runs 12 residues. The CDR3 reads CASSILNTEAFF. CDR3 sequence (DNA): TGTGCCAGTAGTATACTTAACACTGAAGCTTTCTTT.

The chain uses TRBV10-3 and TRBJ2-3, with 8 bases matching TRBD2. CDR3 length: 15 residues. V lost 10 bases and J lost 6; bases outside the gene matches: 15. Germline-derived CDR1 and CDR2 are ENHRY and SYGVKD. The DNA of the CDR3 is TGTGCCACAGGCGCCGGGACTAGTTTTTTGGATACGCAGTATTTT. It translates to CATGAGTSFLDTQYF.

The CDR3 coding sequence is TGCGCCAGCAGGGACGAGAGCTCCTATAATTCACCCCTCCACTTT. Protein: CASRDESSYNSPLHF. The chain uses TRBV5-1 and TRBJ1-6, with D unresolved. Germline V gives CDR1 SGHRS, CDR2 YFSETQ. The V end lost 5 bases, the J end lost 0 bases, and 9 bases lay between the germline ends. The CDR3 has 15 residues.

The table lists this clone with a count of one. The chain couples TRBV7-3 to TRBJ1-2, with 8 bases identical to TRBD1. The V segment lost 2 bases and the J segment 8 bases; nucleotides outside the gene matches: 4. Germline V gene sequence: CDR1 SGHTA, CDR2 FQGTGA. CDR3 length: 13 residues. Written as DNA, the CDR3 is TGTGCCAGCAGCTTACAGGGGGCGGAGGGCTACACCTTC. Protein sequence: CASSLQGAEGYTF.

The J gene is TRBJ1-4, the V gene TRBV5-1; 9 bases map to TRBD1. Germline trimming cut 4 bases from V and 3 bases from J; bases unmatched to any gene: 4. CDR1 is SGHRS and CDR2 is YFSETQ in the germline V gene. The CDR3 runs 15 residues. CDR3 sequence reads: CASSLTGGSNEKLFF. CDR3 nucleotide sequence: TGCGCCAGCAGCCTTACAGGGGGCTCTAATGAAAAACTGTTTTTT.

This clone was found a few times. The J gene is TRBJ2-6, the V gene TRBV5-1; D may be TRBD1 (5 bases). Germline loops: CDR1 SGHRS, CDR2 YFSETQ. Trimming left V 5 bases short and J 0 bases short, with 12 bases between. CDR3 length: 16 residues. In DNA, the CDR3 is TGCGCCAGCAGTGCAGGGATCATCTCTGGGGCCAACGTCCTGACTTTC. It is translated as CASSAGIISGANVLTF. Full variable domain (outside the CDR3, taken from reference TRBV5-1 and TRBJ2-6): KAGVTQTPRYLIKTRGQQVTLSCSPISGHRSVSWYQQTPGQGLQFLFEYFSETQRNKGNFPGRFSGRQFSNSRSEMNVSTLELGDSALYLCASSAGIISGANVLTFGAGSRLTVL.

V usage is TRBV13 and J usage is TRBJ2-1, with TRBD2 matching 10 bases. Germline assignment: CDR1 PRHDT and CDR2 FYEKMQ (reference sequence). The CDR3 is 17 amino acids. V was clipped by 5 bases and J by 4 bases; unmatched bases: 11. In DNA form, the CDR3 reads TGTGCCAGCAGCCCACTCCCTAGCGGGGGCCAATACAATGAGCAGTTCTTC. The encoded protein is CASSPLPSGGQYNEQFF.

V and J are TRBV14 and TRBJ2-1, with TRBD2 matching 7 bases. Germline loops: CDR1 SGHDN, CDR2 FVKESK. V lost 0 bases and J lost 13; bases outside the gene matches: 6. The CDR3 runs 13 residues. CDR3 amino acids: CASSQDNAGDQFF. In DNA form, the CDR3 reads TGTGCCAGCAGCCAAGACAACGCGGGAGACCAGTTCTTC.